The 26 T cell receptor beta chains below come from one sample, sequenced in a study of T cell changes during pregnancy in multiple sclerosis. The protocol was immunoSEQ multiplex PCR, while the TCRdb copy is restricted to in-frame clones and leaves out a portion. Here the sample spans 85,000 to 100,000 clones, under 95% being singletons. The input for sequencing was peripheral blood, taken after pregnancy. The origin of the receptors is a female donor with multiple sclerosis, enrolled in a pregnancy study.

The chain is built from TRBV7-6 and TRBJ1-2; D is unresolved. The V end was cut by 1 base, the J end by 4 bases, with 13 bases between. The CDR3 totals 15 residues. From germline, CDR1 is SGHVS and CDR2 FNYEAQ. CDR3 coding DNA: TGTGCCAGCAGCTTAGACTCTGGTCTTAGCTATGGCTACACCTTC. The encoded protein is CASSLDSGLSYGYTF. The full variable domain, with the rest looked up from reference TRBV7-6 and TRBJ1-2, is GAGVSQSPRYKVTKRGQDVALRCDPISGHVSLYWYRQALGQGPEFLTYFNYEAQQDKSGLPNDRFSAERPEGSISTLTIQRTEQRDSAMYRCASSLDSGLSYGYTFGSGTRLTVV.

The chain joins TRBV4-2 to TRBJ2-1; D is perhaps TRBD2 (6 bases). This CDR3 comprises 16 residues. Trimming removed 0 bases from V and 4 bases from J, with 13 bases in between. The V gene's germline CDR1 is LGHNA and CDR2 YNFKEQ. This CDR3 is CASSQEAAGLYNEQFF. The CDR3 DNA sequence: TGTGCCAGCAGCCAAGAGGCGGCGGGACTTTACAATGAGCAGTTCTTC.

This sequence joins TRBV2 and TRBJ2-5; 11 bases align to TRBD1. CDR3 size: 16 residues. The germline CDR1 and CDR2 sequences are SNHLY and FYNNEI. Losses at the gene ends were 2 bases for V and 5 bases for J; bases not matched to a gene: 7. The CDR3 nucleotides read TGTGCCAGCAGTGAAATAGGACAGGGGGCGGGGGAGACCCAGTACTTC. This codes for CASSEIGQGAGETQYF.

The V call is TRBV6-4, the J call TRBJ1-2; D remains ambiguous. The ends were cut back, 0 bases at V and 7 bases at J, with 12 bases in the middle. The CDR3 length is 14 residues. Germline CDR1 reads MRHNA; CDR2 reads SNTAGT. The CDR3 coding sequence is TGTGCCAGCAGTGACTCAAGCGGGATCAGTGGCTACACCTTC. It yields the protein CASSDSSGISGYTF.

The V and J genes are TRBV5-4 and TRBJ1-3; the D gene is possibly TRBD1 (5 bases). The CDR3 length is 15 residues. Germline V lookup: CDR1 SGHNT, CDR2 YYREEE (reference sequence). V was trimmed by 1 base and J by 3 bases, leaving 11 bases between them. CDR3 sequence: CASSLRQGVGNTIYF. Written as DNA, the CDR3 is TGTGCCAGCAGCTTGCGGCAGGGCGTTGGAAACACCATATATTTT.

The V call is TRBV7-9, the J call TRBJ1-3, with no clear D. CDR3 length: 14 residues. Trimming took 8 bases from V and 0 from J, leaving 11 bases between them. In germline, CDR1 is SEHNR, CDR2 FQNEAQ (reference sequence). CDR3 in DNA: TGTGCCAGCGGCAAAACAGCCTCTGGAAACACCATATATTTT. Amino acid sequence: CASGKTASGNTIYF. The full variable domain, its missing parts supplied by reference TRBV7-9 and TRBJ1-3, is DTGVSQNPRHKITKRGQNVTFRCDPISEHNRLYWYRQTLGQGPEFLTYFQNEAQLEKSRLLSDRFSAERPKGSFSTLEIQRTEQGDSAMYLCASGKTASGNTIYFGEGSWLTVV.

The rearrangement uses TRBV11-2 and TRBJ2-7; TRBD2 matches 13 bases. Germline V CDR1 and CDR2: SGHAT, FQNNGV. The CDR3 totals 15 residues. Trimming took 5 bases from V and 7 from J; bases not matched to a gene: 8. CDR3 loop: CASSVGLAGAGEQYF. The CDR3 DNA reads TGTGCCAGCAGCGTCGGACTAGCGGGAGCGGGTGAGCAGTACTTC.

This rearrangement joins TRBV7-9 to TRBJ2-1; 12 nucleotides align to TRBD2. The ends lost 1 base at V and 4 bases at J; junction bases unmatched: 2. The CDR3 has 16 amino acids. Germline V gives CDR1 SEHNR, CDR2 FQNEAQ (reference sequence). The CDR3: CASSLGGLAGYNEQFF. The CDR3 coding sequence is TGTGCCAGCAGCTTAGGAGGACTAGCGGGATACAATGAGCAGTTCTTC. Together with reference TRBV7-9 and TRBJ2-1, the CDR3 gives the full variable domain: DTGVSQNPRHKITKRGQNVTFRCDPISEHNRLYWYRQTLGQGPEFLTYFQNEAQLEKSRLLSDRFSAERPKGSFSTLEIQRTEQGDSAMYLCASSLGGLAGYNEQFFGPGTRLTVL.

The chain has TRBV5-6 and TRBJ2-7, with D tentatively TRBD1 (5 bases). V was cut by 3 bases and J by 4 bases, with 17 bases left in between. The germline CDR1 and CDR2 sequences are SGHDT and YYEEEE. The CDR3 has 15 residues. CDR3 in amino acids: CASSSTPWTPYEQYF. The CDR3, as DNA: TGTGCCAGCAGCTCCACGCCCTGGACACCTTACGAGCAGTACTTC.

The chain joins TRBV6-6 to TRBJ2-1; D unclear. The CDR3 has 12 residues. Per germline, CDR1 MNHNY and CDR2 SVGAGI (reference sequence). The ends were cut back, 3 bases at V and 7 bases at J, with 7 bases in the middle. CDR3 sequence reads: CASSYTSNEQFF. CDR3 DNA sequence: TGTGCCAGCAGTTATACTTCTAATGAGCAGTTCTTC.

The chain is built from TRBV27 and TRBJ2-3, with 9 bases lining up with TRBD2. This CDR3 is 15 amino acids long. Trimming at V came to 3 bases and at J to 7 bases, leaving 8 bases not matched to a gene. Germline assignment: CDR1 MNHEY and CDR2 SMNVEV (reference sequence). In nucleotides, the CDR3 is TGTGCCAGCAGTTTTGGTAGCGGGAGTGGGAATACGCAGTATTTT. This sequence encodes CASSFGSGSGNTQYF.

The CDR3 reads CASSWDGTAFNTEAFF. The CDR3 DNA reads as TGTGCCAGCAGCTGGGACGGGACAGCCTTTAACACTGAAGCTTTCTTT. This sequence joins TRBV11-2 and TRBJ1-1, with 7 bases that match TRBD1. The CDR3 totals 16 residues. The V gene end was trimmed by 4 bases and the J gene end by 2 bases; junction bases not matched to a gene: 10. Germline V CDR1 and CDR2: SGHAT, FQNNGV.

This clone was recorded only once. This sequence joins TRBV10-1 and TRBJ2-5, with 9 bases that match TRBD1. Germline-derived CDR1 and CDR2 are WNHNN and SYGVQD (reference sequence). The CDR3 covers 16 residues. Trimming cost V 3 bases and J 4 bases; bases outside gene matches: 9. The CDR3 DNA is TGCGCCAGCAGTGACCGGGACAGGGATCATGTAGAGACCCAGTACTTC. Translated: CASSDRDRDHVETQYF.

The chain recombines TRBV28 with TRBJ1-2, with 10 bases matching TRBD1. Germline CDR1 MDHEN, CDR2 SYDVKM. After removal of 6 bases from V and 3 bases from J, the junction contained 4 bases not matched to a gene. The CDR3 covers 14 residues. CDR3 nucleotide sequence: TGTGCCAGCAGGTCGACAGGGGGCCACTATGGCTACACCTTC. This sequence encodes CASRSTGGHYGYTF.

The V call is TRBV7-9, the J call TRBJ1-4; no reliable D call. Germline CDR1 reads SEHNR; CDR2 reads FQNEAQ (reference sequence). This CDR3 region has 12 residues. Trimming left V 4 bases short and J 7 bases short, with 7 bases between. The DNA of the CDR3 is TGTGCCAGCAGCTCCCTTAGTGAAAAACTGTTTTTT. Translating gives CASSSLSEKLFF.

The chain uses TRBV7-9 and TRBJ2-1; 7 nucleotides align to TRBD1. The CDR3 has 16 residues. V shed 5 bases, J shed 3 bases, and the junction held 10 bases outside the gene matches. The germline CDR1 and CDR2 sequences are SEHNR and FQNEAQ (reference sequence). CDR3: CASSPRSGGNYNEQFF. Here the CDR3 DNA reads TGTGCCAGCAGCCCCAGGTCAGGGGGAAACTACAATGAGCAGTTCTTC.

The chain combines TRBV15 with TRBJ2-2; TRBD2 matches 8 bases. Germline trimming cut 8 bases from V and 3 bases from J; bases unmatched to any gene: 5. This CDR3 has 14 amino acids. CDR1 and CDR2 (germline): LNHNV, YYDKDF (reference sequence). The CDR3 bases are TGTGCCACCCCCGGGGGGGAGGACACCGGGGAGCTGTTTTTT. The encoded protein is CATPGGEDTGELFF.

The chain uses TRBV7-2 and TRBJ2-7; unclear D gene. V gave up 1 base and J gave up 7 bases, with 8 bases separating them. From germline, CDR1 is SGHTA and CDR2 FQGNSA. The CDR3 spans 12 residues. CDR3 amino acids: CASSLGIREQYF. The CDR3 nucleotides read TGTGCCAGCAGCTTAGGAATCCGGGAGCAGTACTTC. Looking up the rest from reference TRBV7-2 and TRBJ2-7 gives the full variable domain: GAGVSQSPSNKVTEKGKDVELRCDPISGHTALYWYRQSLGQGLEFLIYFQGNSAPDKSGLPSDRFSAERTGGSVSTLTIQRTQQEDSAVYLCASSLGIREQYFGPGTRLTVT.

J is TRBJ2-1 and V is TRBV30; 13 nucleotides align to TRBD2. V gave up 8 bases and J gave up 8 bases; unmatched junction bases: 9. The CDR3 extends over 14 amino acids. Germline V gene lookup returns CDR1 GTSNPN and CDR2 SVGIG (reference sequence). The CDR3 region is CAGTGLAGFDEQFF. CDR3 DNA: TGTGCCGGTACGGGACTAGCGGGATTTGATGAGCAGTTCTTC.

This chain uses TRBV27 with TRBJ2-7, with a tentative D call TRBD1 (5 bases). Trimming left V 5 bases short and J 3 bases short, with 14 bases between. Germline assignment: CDR1 MNHEY and CDR2 SMNVEV (reference sequence). The length of the CDR3 is 14 residues. CDR3 sequence (DNA): TGTGCCAGCAGTAAAACCACAGGAATCTACGAGCAGTACTTC. Protein product: CASSKTTGIYEQYF.

This chain connects TRBV27 to TRBJ2-1, with 8 bases identical to TRBD1. Germline V gives CDR1 MNHEY, CDR2 SMNVEV (reference sequence). This CDR3 has 14 amino acids. V gave up 4 bases and J gave up 8 bases; unmatched junction bases: 7. CDR3 DNA: TGTGCCAGCAGTTGGCAGGGGGCGGTCGATGAGCAGTTCTTC. This codes for CASSWQGAVDEQFF.

This rearrangement joins TRBV29-1 to TRBJ2-1; no clear D. The germline V gene encodes CDR1 SQVTM and CDR2 ANQGSEA. Trimming shortened V by 4 bases and J by 0 bases, and 10 bases separated the two germline ends. The CDR3 runs 14 residues. Written as DNA, the CDR3 is TGCAGCGTTGCGGCACGGAGCTCCTACAATGAGCAGTTCTTC. This gives the protein CSVAARSSYNEQFF.

The rearrangement links TRBV19 to TRBJ2-7, with 9 bases fitting TRBD1. The V gene's germline CDR1 is LNHDA and CDR2 SQIVND (reference sequence). With 4 bases clipped from V and 3 bases from J, the junction kept 10 bases outside the gene matches. The CDR3 covers 16 residues. The CDR3 DNA is TGTGCCAGTAGTACCATCACAGGGGGCGCGGACTACGAGCAGTACTTC. Its translation is CASSTITGGADYEQYF. Variable domain in full (rest from reference TRBV19 and TRBJ2-7): DGGITQSPKYLFRKEGQNVTLSCEQNLNHDAMYWYRQDPGQGLRLIYYSQIVNDFQKGDIAEGYSVSREKKESFPLTVTSAQKNPTAFYLCASSTITGGADYEQYFGPGTRLTVT.

The J gene is TRBJ2-7, the V gene TRBV19; TRBD1 matches at 9 bases. Unmatched junction bases numbered 5, after V lost 6 bases and J lost 5 bases. The CDR3 spans 13 residues. Germline V lookup: CDR1 LNHDA, CDR2 SQIVND (reference sequence). The CDR3 DNA sequence: TGTGCCAGTAGCCCGGGACAGGGTAACGAGCAGTACTTC. It encodes CASSPGQGNEQYF.

The rearrangement uses TRBV5-6 and TRBJ2-1; TRBD1 is a possible D gene (6 bases). The germline gives CDR1 SGHDT, CDR2 YYEEEE. Trimming removed 0 bases from V and 4 bases from J, with 8 bases in between. This CDR3 spans 14 amino acids. The CDR3 here is CASSLVRGYNEQFF. Written as DNA, the CDR3 is TGTGCCAGCAGCTTGGTCAGGGGTTACAATGAGCAGTTCTTC.

V gene TRBV11-2 combines with J gene TRBJ2-3; a possible D gene is TRBD2 (5 bases). Germline CDR1 reads SGHAT; CDR2 reads FQNNGV. V lost 2 bases, J lost 4 bases, and 7 bases lay in between. The CDR3 has 13 residues. DNA for the CDR3: TGTGCCAGCAGCTTACTAGCCTCAGATACGCAGTATTTT. Its translation: CASSLLASDTQYF.